The TCR beta chain under discussion was sequenced for a study of Ad26.COV2.S vaccination and SARS-CoV-2 variants. The treatment was: roughly 20 received Ad26.COV2.S at low or high dose, single or two shots; about five received placebo; per-sample allocation not given. At day 63 after the first vaccine or placebo injection, samples were drawn. Donation was by an adult aged 18-55 years who was in Boston. Study findings and constraints: For non-spike TCRs, breadth in vaccine recipients resembled that in placebo recipients. Vaccine recipients showed a spike-specific TCR breadth that was higher than in placebo recipients.

Produced via immunoSEQ multiplex PCR; TCRdb's table is partial and in-frame only. The repertoire has around 320,000 clones, 87% of them found once; the top ten carry roughly 3.1%. Concerning this clone itself: Its antigen is currently unknown.

Sequencing was performed on peripheral blood, taken in a trial of Ad26.COV2.S vaccine versus placebo. This receptor was identified in a person between 18 and 65 years old who received the Ad26.COV2.S COVID-19 vaccine or a placebo.

The CDR3 sequence is CASSYLAGGADTQYF. DNA for the CDR3: TGTGCCAGCAGTTACCTAGCGGGGGGGGCAGATACGCAGTATTTT. The chain combines TRBV27 with TRBJ2-3; 12 nucleotides agree with TRBD2. The CDR3 runs 15 residues. J was trimmed by 4 bases and V by 4 bases; bases with no gene match: 3. CDR1 and CDR2 (germline): MNHEY, SMNVEV (reference sequence).